Listed here are 25 T cell receptor beta chains from one sample, sequenced in a study of PD-1 blockade in classical Hodgkin lymphoma. Indicated time point: cycle 4 day 1 (C4D1), after 6 weeks of nivolumab. Brentuximab vedotin exposure varied, and every patient relapsed after autologous stem cell transplantation. Magnetic negative selection served to purify CD4+ T cells out of PBMCs that had been thawed. This table comes from immunoSEQ multiplex PCR, and its TCRdb copy is limited to in-frame clones, with some not included. Here the sample spans 25,000 to 35,000 clones, around 80% being singletons. The sequences come from CD4+ T cells from blood, collected before the fourth cycle of nivolumab. The receptor set was obtained from a human donor with classical Hodgkin lymphoma.

V gene TRBV6-5 combines with J gene TRBJ1-1; D is possibly TRBD1 (5 bases). Looked up from germline, CDR1 is MNHEY and CDR2 is SVGAGI. The length of the CDR3 is 13 residues. Trimming cost V 6 bases and J 2 bases, with 10 bases left between them. This chain's CDR3 is CASRGTENTEAFF. Written as DNA, the CDR3 is TGTGCCAGCAGGGGGACTGAAAACACTGAAGCTTTCTTT.

This clone was counted only a few times. CDR3 sequence: CSVDRTATNYGYTF. CDR3 DNA: TGCAGCGTTGACCGGACGGCTACTAACTATGGCTACACCTTC. The V call is TRBV29-1, the J call TRBJ1-2; D ambiguous. Germline assignment: CDR1 SQVTM and CDR2 ANQGSEA. The CDR3 length is 14 residues. V gave up 3 bases and J gave up 0 bases, with 11 bases separating them.

The CDR3 bases are TGCGCCAGCAGCCAAGACCCCGACAGGGTCAGGAACGAGCAGTACTTC. Amino acids: CASSQDPDRVRNEQYF. This rearrangement joins TRBV4-3 to TRBJ2-7; 7 bases align to TRBD1. After removal of 0 bases from V and 5 bases from J, the junction contained 10 bases not matched to a gene. Germline CDR1 is LGHNA and CDR2 is YSLEER. The CDR3 contains 16 residues.

The rearrangement uses TRBV9 and TRBJ2-1; D might be TRBD2 (6 bases). Trimming took 2 bases from V and 0 from J, leaving 12 bases between them. The length of the CDR3 is 16 residues. The germline V gene has CDR1 SGDLS and CDR2 YYNGEE. The chain's CDR3 is CASSVPPGDSYNEQFF. CDR3 DNA sequence: TGTGCCAGCAGCGTCCCTCCGGGGGACTCCTACAATGAGCAGTTCTTC.

The chain is built from TRBV18 and TRBJ2-3, with a weak D call TRBD1 (6 bases). Trimming removed 2 bases from V and 4 bases from J, with 10 bases in between. The CDR3 is 14 amino acids. Looked up from germline, CDR1 is KGHSH and CDR2 is LQKENI. In DNA, the CDR3 is TGTGCCAGCTCACCATCGACAGGATCAGATACGCAGTATTTT. It specifies CASSPSTGSDTQYF.

V usage is TRBV5-1 and J usage is TRBJ2-7; D is unresolved. V was trimmed by 0 bases and J by 6 bases, leaving 7 bases between them. Germline V gene lookup returns CDR1 SGHRS and CDR2 YFSETQ. The CDR3 is 12 residues long. CDR3 residues: CASSLAGSEQYF. Here the CDR3 DNA reads TGCGCCAGCAGCTTGGCCGGCTCCGAGCAGTACTTC.

V is TRBV19 and J is TRBJ1-5, with 9 positions matching TRBD1. The length of the CDR3 is 14 residues. CDR1 and CDR2 from the germline V gene are LNHDA and SQIVND (reference sequence). J lost 5 bases, V lost 2 bases, and 1 base had no gene match. The CDR3 nucleotides are TGTGCCAGTAGTATACGGACAGGGGATCAGCCCCAGCATTTT. It codes for CASSIRTGDQPQHF.

The chain links TRBV7-2 to TRBJ2-1; 9 bases line up with TRBD2. CDR1 and CDR2 from the germline V gene are SGHTA and FQGNSA. This CDR3 has 15 amino acids. V lost 6 bases to trimming and J lost 4 bases; unmatched junction nucleotides: 7. The chain's CDR3 is CASRLSSGAYNEQFF. For the CDR3, the DNA is TGTGCCAGCAGGTTGTCTAGCGGGGCGTACAATGAGCAGTTCTTC.

The chain couples TRBV30 to TRBJ1-1; D not certain. With 4 bases removed from V and 1 base from J, the gap between germline ends came to 13 bases. The CDR3 totals 14 residues. Germline lookup yields CDR1 GTSNPN and CDR2 SVGIG (reference sequence). The DNA for the CDR3 is TGTGCCTGGACTGTCGGAGTAGAGAACACTGAAGCTTTCTTT. Protein: CAWTVGVENTEAFF.

V and J are TRBV7-9 and TRBJ1-2, with D perhaps TRBD1 (5 bases). CDR3 length: 15 residues. V was trimmed by 1 base and J by 2 bases, leaving 11 bases between them. Germline V gene lookup returns CDR1 SEHNR and CDR2 FQNEAQ (reference sequence). Here the CDR3 DNA reads TGTGCCAGCAGCTTAGTAATAGGGGAAAACTATGGCTACACCTTC. It encodes CASSLVIGENYGYTF.

The chain combines TRBV7-2 with TRBJ2-3; D call uncertain. Trimming pared 1 base from V and 0 bases from J, leaving 2 bases between. The CDR3 has 13 residues. Germline V gives CDR1 SGHTA, CDR2 FQGNSA. The CDR3 nucleotides read TGTGCCAGCAGCTTAGGCAGCACAGATACGCAGTATTTT. Residues: CASSLGSTDTQYF.

This chain links TRBV9 with TRBJ1-6; D perhaps matches TRBD1 (5 bases). The CDR3 is 15 residues long. From germline, CDR1 is SGDLS and CDR2 YYNGEE. V lost 4 bases, J lost 10 bases, and 18 bases lay in between. The CDR3 sequence is CASSTSPGLGSPLHF. CDR3 nucleotide sequence: TGTGCCAGCAGCACAAGTCCGGGACTGGGGTCACCCCTCCACTTT.

The chain employs TRBV5-6 and TRBJ2-7; 11 nucleotides line up with TRBD2. CDR1 and CDR2 from the germline V gene are SGHDT and YYEEEE. The CDR3 spans 15 residues. Germline trimming cut 4 bases from V and 2 bases from J; bases unmatched to any gene: 5. The CDR3: CASSGGTSGTYEQYF. DNA for the CDR3: TGTGCCAGCAGCGGGGGGACTAGCGGTACCTACGAGCAGTACTTC.

The rearrangement links TRBV11-3 to TRBJ2-2; D tentatively reads TRBD1 or TRBD2 (5 bases each). V gave up 3 bases and J gave up 7 bases, with 12 bases separating them. CDR3 length: 14 residues. Germline V CDR1 and CDR2: SGHNT, YENEEA. The CDR3 bases are TGTGCCAGCAGCTTCGGGGACGGACGCGGGGAGCTGTTTTTT. It encodes CASSFGDGRGELFF.

This chain's CDR3 is CASSERVSSTEAFF. The CDR3, as DNA: TGTGCCAGCAGTGAGAGGGTGTCGAGCACTGAAGCTTTCTTT. This chain connects TRBV6-4 to TRBJ1-1, with no clear D. Germline CDR1 MRHNA, CDR2 SNTAGT. V gave up 3 bases and J gave up 4 bases, with 12 bases separating them. The CDR3 sequence is 14 residues long.

This clone has more than one count but fewer than ten. This chain uses TRBV11-2 with TRBJ1-2, with unresolved D. Germline-derived CDR1 and CDR2 are SGHAT and FQNNGV. The CDR3 loop spans 14 amino acids. V lost 1 base to trimming and J lost 4 bases, with 10 bases between them. For the CDR3, the DNA is TGTGCCAGCAGCTTAGTAGGAGTTAGCTATGGCTACACCTTC. Amino acid sequence: CASSLVGVSYGYTF.

The gene calls are TRBV18 and TRBJ1-2; D unresolved. CDR1 and CDR2 (germline): KGHSH, LQKENI. Trimming cost V 5 bases and J 3 bases, with 13 bases left between them. The CDR3 is 14 residues long. The DNA for the CDR3 is TGTGCCAGCTCATCTATAAGATCAGACTATGGCTACACCTTC. Translation gives CASSSIRSDYGYTF.

This clone turned up a few times. DNA for the CDR3: TGTGCCAGCAGTGAACAGGCGTACACTGAAGCTTTCTTT. It encodes CASSEQAYTEAFF. The chain couples TRBV2 to TRBJ1-1, with D hard to call. The CDR3 spans 13 residues. Germline values: CDR1 SNHLY, CDR2 FYNNEI. V was shortened by 2 bases and J by 3 bases, with 7 bases between the two germline ends.

The chain combines TRBV7-2 with TRBJ1-2; 7 nucleotides agree with TRBD1. The germline gives CDR1 SGHTA, CDR2 FQGNSA. The CDR3 covers 15 residues. V shed 1 base, J shed 4 bases, and the junction held 6 bases outside the gene matches. CDR3 amino acids: CASSLVKGGFYGYTF. CDR3 sequence (DNA): TGTGCCAGCAGCTTAGTAAAAGGGGGCTTCTATGGCTACACCTTC.

The V call is TRBV7-9, the J call TRBJ2-7, with D hard to call. This CDR3 has 13 residues. V lost 5 bases, J lost 2 bases, and 10 bases lay in between. Germline lookup yields CDR1 SEHNR and CDR2 FQNEAQ (reference sequence). The CDR3 protein is CASSPKGPYEQYF. The CDR3 nucleotides are TGTGCCAGCAGCCCGAAAGGCCCCTACGAGCAGTACTTC.

The chain is built from TRBV30 and TRBJ1-1; D might be TRBD1 (5 bases). V dropped 3 bases and J dropped 9 bases, with 14 bases sitting between them. The length of the CDR3 is 12 residues. Germline V lookup: CDR1 GTSNPN, CDR2 SVGIG (reference sequence). In DNA, the CDR3 is TGTGCCTGGAGCCCTAGGACAAGGAAAGCTTTCTTT. It specifies CAWSPRTRKAFF.

This clone was recorded only once. Written as DNA, the CDR3 is TGTGCCAGTAGAGGGGATTCGGGCAGGGGGCTGTCCACTGAAGCTTTCTTT. Translation: CASRGDSGRGLSTEAFF. The rearrangement links TRBV19 to TRBJ1-1, with 8 bases identical to TRBD1. The CDR3 runs 17 residues. V dropped 6 bases and J dropped 4; count of bases not matched to a gene: 16. The germline V gene has CDR1 LNHDA and CDR2 SQIVND (reference sequence).

The V call is TRBV30, the J call TRBJ2-4; 7 bases agree with TRBD1. The CDR3 length is 14 residues. The V gene's germline CDR1 is GTSNPN and CDR2 SVGIG (reference sequence). V dropped 1 base and J dropped 6; count of bases not matched to a gene: 6. The CDR3: CAWSEGQPGNIQYF. The CDR3 DNA reads as TGTGCCTGGAGTGAGGGACAGCCAGGAAACATTCAGTACTTC.

Comment on this clone: Germline is not matched at one junction end, which may reflect a read error. DNA of the CDR3: TGTGCCAGCAGCCTAGACGGGACAGGGTACGAGCAGTACTTC. Its translation: CASSLDGTGYEQYF. The chain employs TRBV11-3 and TRBJ2-7; TRBD1 agrees at 9 bases. The CDR3 length is 14 residues. The germline V gene has CDR1 SGHNT and CDR2 YENEEA.

The chain joins TRBV30 to TRBJ2-1; 9 nucleotides match TRBD2. Trimming took 5 bases from V and 3 from J; bases not matched to a gene: 2. CDR1 and CDR2 from the germline V gene are GTSNPN and SVGIG (reference sequence). The CDR3 extends over 13 amino acids. The DNA of the CDR3 is TGTGCCTGGGCTAGCGGGGACTACAATGAGCAGTTCTTC. It is translated as CAWASGDYNEQFF. Filled out from reference TRBV30 and TRBJ2-1, the complete variable domain reads SQTIHQWPATLVQPVGSPLSLECTVEGTSNPNLYWYRQAAGRGLQLLFYSVGIGQISSEVPQNLSASRPQDRQFILSSKKLLLSDSGFYLCAWASGDYNEQFFGPGTRLTVL.